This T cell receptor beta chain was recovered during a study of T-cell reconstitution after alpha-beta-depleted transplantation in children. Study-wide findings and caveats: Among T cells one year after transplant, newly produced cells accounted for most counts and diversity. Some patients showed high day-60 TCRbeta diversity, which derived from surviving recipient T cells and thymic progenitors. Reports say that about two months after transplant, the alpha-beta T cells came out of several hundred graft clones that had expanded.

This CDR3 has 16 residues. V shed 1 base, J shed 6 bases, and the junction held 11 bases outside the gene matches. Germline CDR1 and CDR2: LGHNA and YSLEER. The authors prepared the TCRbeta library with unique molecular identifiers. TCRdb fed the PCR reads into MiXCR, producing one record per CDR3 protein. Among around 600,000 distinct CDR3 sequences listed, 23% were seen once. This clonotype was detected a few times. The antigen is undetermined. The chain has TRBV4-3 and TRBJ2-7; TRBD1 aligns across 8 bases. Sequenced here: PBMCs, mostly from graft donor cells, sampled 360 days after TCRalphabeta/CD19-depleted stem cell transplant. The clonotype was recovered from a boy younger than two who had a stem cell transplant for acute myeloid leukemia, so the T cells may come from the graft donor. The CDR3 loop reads CASSQGSGTGRSEQYF. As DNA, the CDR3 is TGCGCCAGCAGCCAAGGGTCCGGGACAGGTCGATCCGAGCAGTACTTC.